This T cell receptor beta chain originates from a study of tumor and adjacent non-tumor tissue in lung cancer (dated 2018 in TCRdb). Study-wide context: Patients with adenocarcinoma (roughly 12), squamous cell carcinoma (2) and small cell lung cancer (1) were included in the cohort. Ages among the approximately 15 patients ranged from about 30 to 76 years, there were 10 men and 5 women, and disease was at TNM stage I to III. A total of some 130,000,000 productive TCRbeta reads were generated by sequencing, corresponding to an average of about 4.2 million reads per sample. The study compared bulk TCRbeta repertoires between lung tumor tissue and matched distant non-tumor lung tissue from over twelve lung cancer patients. TCRbeta CDR3 sequencing was performed on 25 to 35 paired specimens, with one tumor sample and one normal lung sample collected per patient. Overall results and qualifications from the work: The sequencing platform is not named in the methods, and unique molecular identifiers are not mentioned. Significantly higher TCR diversity (inverse Simpson) was observed in tumor tissue than in normal lung tissue (approximately 440 vs 150, P = 0.0075, Mann-Whitney U test). Because peripheral blood was not sequenced, the blood TCRbeta repertoires of the lung cancer patients in the study went unexamined. The cohort had only approximately 16 patients, and the authors noted that larger samples and more detailed clinical data are needed. The top 100 clones accounted for a significantly larger cumulative portion of the repertoire in normal lung than in tumor tissue. Significantly higher TCR diversity was found in younger patients, and higher tumor TCR diversity was associated with shorter overall and disease-free survival.

Regarding this clonotype: No antigen is known for it. No qualities accompany the bases; no much larger clone lies one base away.

RNA was extracted from bulk unsorted tissue and checked for quality with a NanoDrop ND-1000 and an Agilent 2100. Newly diagnosed lung cancer patients without prior chemotherapy who had been admitted for thoracic surgery in China between August and November 2014 were enrolled as donors. Patients who had received previous radiotherapy or chemotherapy, or who had another concurrent cancer, were excluded from the study. Pieces of surgical tissue measuring about 1-2.3 cm3 were kept in RNAlater solution and held at -80 degrees C until needed. Measured from the cysteine to the phenylalanine, the CDR3 is 17 residues long. Just CDR3 DNA is preserved here, 51 bases in frame from base 1. The germline V gene (reference sequence) specifies PRHDT as CDR1 and FYEKMQ as CDR2. The trim is 4 bases for V and 3 bases for J, with a gap of 19 bases between the germline ends. The library was obtained by multiplex PCR. TCRdb records Illumina HiSeq 2500 as the sequencer. Following protocols modified from ARM-PCR, the researchers constructed TCRbeta libraries through three rounds of nested PCR with primers (Table S4). Before sequencing, PCR products in the 200-500 bp range were cut out of the gel and cleaned up using the QIAquick gel extraction kit. As for the original processing: Reads were cleaned with Trimmomatic, merged with FLASH into complete CDR3 sequences, and assigned to V(D)J germline segments with MiTCR. Clonal diversity was computed as the inverse Simpson's index with VDJtools. In-frame sequences lacking a premature stop codon were counted as productive reads. The raw public data were reprocessed by TCRdb itself: fastp quality trimming at Q25, MiXCR clonotype calling, in-frame beta chains only. A single entry per CDR3 protein holds the most common genes and DNA from its merged rows. TCRdb, rather than the study authors, made the V and J calls. The sample profile shows 200,000 to 250,000 distinct CDR3 sequences; around 70% of them were found once. Jointly, the top ten make up less than 25% of the sample.

This clonotype originated in a man aged 60 to 69 with non-small cell lung cancer. The sequencing sample was made of lung tumor tissue. Recombination joined TRBV13 with TRBJ2-1, with a tentative D gene TRBD2 over 7 matching bases. DNA sequence: TGTGCCAGCAGCTCCCGCGGTTGGGGGGGCAACTACAATGAGCAGTTCTTC. This codes for CASSSRGWGGNYNEQFF.